Below are 31 T cell receptor beta chains sequenced from a single sample in a study of T-cell memory formation after mild COVID-19. TCRdb recomputed calls from the 5' RACE reads with MiXCR, one row per CDR3 protein. Here the sample spans some 65,000 distinct CDR3 sequences, around 17% being singletons. The sequenced sample was PBMCs or a T cell subset sorted from them (not recorded which). These receptors came from an adult woman who had mild COVID-19 (a few samples of this study predate the infection). Cell type and time point are not known.

This clonotype was seen once. The V gene is TRBV7-9, the J gene TRBJ2-7; the D is unclear. V was shortened by 5 bases and J by 5 bases, with 10 bases between the two germline ends. CDR1 SEHNR and CDR2 FQNEAQ come from the germline V gene (reference sequence). This CDR3 comprises 12 residues. The CDR3 reads CASSRGVHEQYF. In DNA form, the CDR3 reads TGTGCCAGCAGCCGTGGGGTTCACGAGCAGTACTTC.

The chain is built from TRBV5-1 and TRBJ2-7; possibly TRBD1 for D (5 bases). This CDR3 is 15 amino acids long. Germline V gene data show CDR1 as SGHRS and CDR2 as YFSETQ. V dropped 0 bases and J dropped 1 base, with 11 bases sitting between them. The CDR3 nucleotides are TGCGCCAGCAGCTTGGGGCAGGGTGGGTCCTACGAGCAGTACTTC. Translating it yields CASSLGQGGSYEQYF.

V usage is TRBV20-1 and J usage is TRBJ2-3, with 13 positions matching TRBD2. This CDR3 contains 16 residues. J gave up 6 bases and V 1 base, and 7 bases lay outside the gene matches. Germline CDR1 reads DFQATT; CDR2 reads SNEGSKA (reference sequence). The CDR3 sequence: CSARVKTSGRIDTQYF. CDR3 nucleotides: TGCAGTGCTAGAGTCAAGACTAGCGGGAGGATTGATACGCAGTATTTT.

This chain connects TRBV30 to TRBJ2-1; possible D gene TRBD2, 6 bases. Trimming shortened V by 2 bases and J by 6 bases, and 17 bases separated the two germline ends. The length of the CDR3 is 15 residues. Germline V gene sequence: CDR1 GTSNPN, CDR2 SVGIG (reference sequence). The CDR3 DNA follows: TGTGCCTGGAGTACCGGTCCCGGGAGCTTCAATGAGCAGTTCTTC. Its protein product is CAWSTGPGSFNEQFF.

This clonotype has only a few counts. J is TRBJ2-1 and V is TRBV5-1; 11 bases line up with TRBD2. Germline-derived CDR1 and CDR2 are SGHRS and YFSETQ. The ends lost 4 bases at V and 5 bases at J; junction bases unmatched: 5. There are 15 residues in the CDR3. The CDR3 sequence is CASSPGTSGHNEQFF. DNA for the CDR3: TGCGCCAGCAGCCCCGGGACTAGCGGTCACAATGAGCAGTTCTTC. The full variable domain, in which reference TRBV5-1 and TRBJ2-1 provide the parts outside the CDR3, is KAGVTQTPRYLIKTRGQQVTLSCSPISGHRSVSWYQQTPGQGLQFLFEYFSETQRNKGNFPGRFSGRQFSNSRSEMNVSTLELGDSALYLCASSPGTSGHNEQFFGPGTRLTVL.

The chain links TRBV21-1 to TRBJ2-7. TRBV21-1 is flagged as a pseudogene. CDR3 length equals 14 residues. CDR3 in amino acids: CASSKAANSYEQYF. The CDR3 nucleotides are TGTGCCAGCAGCAAAGCGGCCAACTCCTACGAGCAGTACTTC.

The sample holds a few counts of this clonotype. The chain employs TRBV4-2 and TRBJ2-7; 10 nucleotides align to TRBD2. The CDR3 sequence is 15 residues long. Germline V gene lookup returns CDR1 LGHNA and CDR2 YNFKEQ. The trim removed 1 base at V and 2 bases at J, leaving 2 bases unmatched. This CDR3 reads CASSQALAGAYEQYF. The DNA of the CDR3 is TGTGCCAGCAGCCAAGCTCTAGCGGGAGCCTACGAGCAGTACTTC.

There are a few counts of this clonotype. The genes are TRBV5-1 and TRBJ1-2; 7 nucleotides line up with TRBD1. The V gene end was trimmed by 2 bases and the J gene end by 0 bases; junction bases not matched to a gene: 7. The CDR3 totals 16 residues. CDR1 SGHRS and CDR2 YFSETQ come from the germline V gene. CDR3 amino acids: CASSFTGESANYGYTF. For the CDR3, the DNA is TGCGCCAGCAGCTTTACAGGGGAAAGTGCTAACTATGGCTACACCTTC. The whole variable domain, remainder taken from reference TRBV5-1 and TRBJ1-2, is KAGVTQTPRYLIKTRGQQVTLSCSPISGHRSVSWYQQTPGQGLQFLFEYFSETQRNKGNFPGRFSGRQFSNSRSEMNVSTLELGDSALYLCASSFTGESANYGYTFGSGTRLTVV.

The chain carries TRBV19 and TRBJ2-3; D may be TRBD2 (6 bases). Deletions cut 8 bases from V and 0 bases from J, with 15 bases between. Germline CDR1 LNHDA, CDR2 SQIVND (reference sequence). CDR3 size: 15 residues. CDR3 bases: TGTGCCAGTTCTAGGGAGGCGTATAGCACAGATACGCAGTATTTT. Its translation: CASSREAYSTDTQYF.

J is TRBJ2-1 and V is TRBV4-3; D is unclear. Germline V gene data show CDR1 as LGHNA and CDR2 as YSLEER. The CDR3 runs to 16 residues. V lost 4 bases and J 0 bases, leaving 13 bases between the germline ends. DNA of the CDR3: TGCGCCAGCAGCCCCCGGCCGACGAGCTCCTACAATGAGCAGTTCTTC. Protein product: CASSPRPTSSYNEQFF.

This clonotype was observed at least ten times. The rearrangement joins TRBV7-9 to TRBJ2-1, with 10 bases fitting TRBD2. Germline lookup yields CDR1 SEHNR and CDR2 FQNEAQ (reference sequence). The V gene end was trimmed by 3 bases and the J gene end by 4 bases; junction bases not matched to a gene: 6. This CDR3 contains 16 residues. The CDR3 reads CASSLVLAGAYNEQFF. The CDR3 bases are TGTGCCAGCAGCTTGGTTCTAGCGGGAGCATACAATGAGCAGTTCTTC. Supplemented by reference TRBV7-9 and TRBJ2-1, the full variable domain reads DTGVSQNPRHKITKRGQNVTFRCDPISEHNRLYWYRQTLGQGPEFLTYFQNEAQLEKSRLLSDRFSAERPKGSFSTLEIQRTEQGDSAMYLCASSLVLAGAYNEQFFGPGTRLTVL.

This clonotype was seen a handful of times. The V and J genes are TRBV19 and TRBJ1-1, with D unclear. Looked up from germline, CDR1 is LNHDA and CDR2 is SQIVND (reference sequence). The CDR3 has 14 amino acids. Trimming took 1 base from V and 0 from J, leaving 6 bases between them. In DNA, the CDR3 is TGTGCCAGTAGTATAGGGACGCTGAACACTGAAGCTTTCTTT. Its translation: CASSIGTLNTEAFF. The complete variable domain, with remaining parts taken from reference TRBV19 and TRBJ1-1, reads DGGITQSPKYLFRKEGQNVTLSCEQNLNHDAMYWYRQDPGQGLRLIYYSQIVNDFQKGDIAEGYSVSREKKESFPLTVTSAQKNPTAFYLCASSIGTLNTEAFFGQGTRLTVV.

CDR3 sequence: CASSLGPAYEQYF. In DNA form, the CDR3 reads TGTGCCAGCAGCTTAGGCCCAGCCTACGAGCAGTACTTC. The V and J genes are TRBV11-2 and TRBJ2-7; no clear D gene. The CDR3 consists of 13 residues. Between the trimmed V and J ends, which lost 1 base and 2 bases, there was a span of 6 bases. CDR1 and CDR2 from the germline V gene are SGHAT and FQNNGV.

This clonotype was counted only a few times. This chain connects TRBV5-6 to TRBJ1-1; D remains ambiguous. V lost 1 base and J lost 1, with 8 bases in between. The CDR3 runs 14 residues. The germline CDR1 and CDR2 sequences are SGHDT and YYEEEE. In DNA form, the CDR3 reads TGTGCCAGCAGCTTGACGATAGGGAACACTGAAGCTTTCTTT. Translation gives CASSLTIGNTEAFF.

This clonotype was recorded a few times. V gene TRBV24-1 combines with J gene TRBJ1-1, with unresolved D. The germline V gene has CDR1 KGHDR and CDR2 SFDVKD. Trimming left V 7 bases short and J 0 bases short, with 8 bases between. The CDR3 sequence is 13 residues long. CDR3 loop: CATRVDVNTEAFF. CDR3 in DNA: TGTGCCACCAGAGTGGACGTGAACACTGAAGCTTTCTTT.

V and J are TRBV15 and TRBJ2-3, with 13 positions matching TRBD2. J was trimmed by 4 bases and V by 3 bases; bases with no gene match: 7. The CDR3 covers 17 residues. Germline assignment: CDR1 LNHNV and CDR2 YYDKDF (reference sequence). The CDR3 nucleotides are TGTGCCACCAGCAGCAGACTAGCGGGGGGCCTCGCAGATACGCAGTATTTT. Its translation: CATSSRLAGGLADTQYF.

The CDR3 DNA reads as TGTGCCAGCAGCCCCCTGCCAGGCGGGGGCTACGAGCAGTACTTC. Protein: CASSPLPGGGYEQYF. The chain employs TRBV27 and TRBJ2-7; 7 nucleotides align to TRBD2. CDR1 and CDR2 (germline): MNHEY, SMNVEV (reference sequence). Trimming removed 6 bases from V and 3 bases from J; junction bases left unmatched: 11. The CDR3 extends over 15 amino acids.

The sample holds a few counts of this clonotype. The gene calls are TRBV29-1 and TRBJ2-7; 10 bases map to TRBD2. This CDR3 region has 15 residues. Per germline, CDR1 SQVTM and CDR2 ANQGSEA. V dropped 2 bases and J dropped 2; count of bases not matched to a gene: 6. The CDR3 coding sequence is TGCAGCGTTGAACTCCTAGCGGGAGCCCCCTACGAGCAGTACTTC. The encoded protein is CSVELLAGAPYEQYF.

The chain recombines TRBV7-2 with TRBJ2-1; tentatively, D is TRBD2 (6 bases). The germline gives CDR1 SGHTA, CDR2 FQGNSA. V lost 2 bases to trimming and J lost 7 bases, with 15 bases between them. This CDR3 is 15 amino acids long. CDR3 amino acids: CASSLFAGPANEQFF. The CDR3, as DNA: TGTGCCAGCAGCTTATTTGCGGGACCTGCTAATGAGCAGTTCTTC.

In this sample, this clonotype turned up a few times. The chain employs TRBV5-1 and TRBJ1-1; D remains ambiguous. The CDR3 loop spans 12 amino acids. The V end lost 0 bases, the J end lost 7 bases, and 7 bases lay between the germline ends. Germline CDR1 SGHRS, CDR2 YFSETQ. CDR3 residues: CASSLVGDEAFF. The CDR3 nucleotides read TGCGCCAGCAGCTTGGTTGGTGATGAAGCTTTCTTT. Drawing the rest from reference TRBV5-1 and TRBJ1-1, the complete variable domain is KAGVTQTPRYLIKTRGQQVTLSCSPISGHRSVSWYQQTPGQGLQFLFEYFSETQRNKGNFPGRFSGRQFSNSRSEMNVSTLELGDSALYLCASSLVGDEAFFGQGTRLTVV.

The chain couples TRBV5-1 to TRBJ1-1; 9 bases match TRBD1. The trim removed 2 bases at V and 2 bases at J, leaving 7 bases unmatched. This CDR3 region has 16 residues. Germline V lookup: CDR1 SGHRS, CDR2 YFSETQ. The CDR3 DNA reads as TGCGCCAGCAGCTTAAAACCGGGACAGGGCAACACTGAAGCTTTCTTT. It is translated as CASSLKPGQGNTEAFF.

This clonotype was counted between two and nine times. V gene TRBV9 combines with J gene TRBJ2-3; no definite D call. V lost 0 bases and J 2 bases, leaving 10 bases between the germline ends. Germline assignment: CDR1 SGDLS and CDR2 YYNGEE. The CDR3 extends over 15 amino acids. The CDR3 reads CASSVAGTSTDTQYF. The CDR3 coding sequence is TGTGCCAGCAGCGTAGCGGGCACCTCCACAGATACGCAGTATTTT.

The V gene is TRBV23-1, the J gene TRBJ2-3, with TRBD2 matching over 10 bases. TRBV23-1 has ORF status, its function being uncertain. The CDR3 spans 15 residues. V was pared by 4 bases and J by 2 bases, with 3 bases of the junction left unmatched. CDR3 DNA: TGCGCCAGCAGTCGAACTAGCGGGGCCACAGATACGCAGTATTTT. This gives the protein CASSRTSGATDTQYF.

The chain is built from TRBV2 and TRBJ2-3; TRBD1 matches at 7 bases. This CDR3 spans 15 amino acids. J lost 2 bases, V lost 3 bases, and 5 bases had no gene match. Germline CDR1 is SNHLY and CDR2 is FYNNEI. This CDR3 reads CASSEGTAFTDTQYF. The DNA of the CDR3 is TGTGCCAGCAGTGAGGGGACAGCCTTCACAGATACGCAGTATTTT.

This clonotype occurred a few times. The CDR3 spells CAIRPAQVGSYEQYF. Written as DNA, the CDR3 is TGTGCCATCAGGCCGGCGCAGGTGGGCTCCTACGAGCAGTACTTC. V is TRBV10-3 and J is TRBJ2-7; D is uncertain. V lost 6 bases and J lost 0, with 15 bases in between. The CDR3 length is 15 residues. CDR1 ENHRY and CDR2 SYGVKD come from the germline V gene.

This clonotype was observed a few times. V and J are TRBV9 and TRBJ2-7, with D unresolved. This CDR3 contains 13 residues. Germline V gene sequence: CDR1 SGDLS, CDR2 YYNGEE. Trimming pared 5 bases from V and 3 bases from J, leaving 12 bases between. As DNA, the CDR3 is TGTGCCAGCAGACCCCCCGAAGGCTACGAGCAGTACTTC. This gives the protein CASRPPEGYEQYF.

This clonotype has more than one count but fewer than ten. The CDR3: CSVPGQGGNTF. CDR3 nucleotide sequence: TGCAGCGTTCCGGGACAGGGAGGTAACACCTTC. The chain carries TRBV29-1 and TRBJ1-2, with 9 bases aligning to TRBD1. There are 11 residues in the CDR3. The ends lost 5 bases at V and 12 bases at J; junction bases unmatched: 7. CDR1 SQVTM and CDR2 ANQGSEA come from the germline V gene.

This clonotype has only a few counts. This chain connects TRBV14 to TRBJ2-2; D remains ambiguous. The CDR3 is 16 amino acids. The V gene lost 0 bases and the J gene lost 1 base, with 9 bases spanning the gap. In germline, CDR1 is SGHDN, CDR2 FVKESK. As DNA, the CDR3 is TGTGCCAGCAGCCAAGAGGGGTATCAGAACACCGGGGAGCTGTTTTTT. Its protein product is CASSQEGYQNTGELFF.

The rearrangement joins TRBV7-2 to TRBJ2-2, with 14 bases lining up with TRBD2. Germline assignment: CDR1 SGHTA and CDR2 FQGNSA. The CDR3 is 17 residues long. The trim removed 3 bases at V and 4 bases at J, leaving 4 bases unmatched. The CDR3: CASSFPGLAGVTGELFF. CDR3 nucleotide sequence: TGTGCCAGCAGCTTTCCGGGACTAGCGGGAGTCACCGGGGAGCTGTTTTTT.

Sample share makes this clonotype large. CDR3 DNA: TGTGCCAGCCTTTGGACAGGGGCCTACGAGCAGTACTTC. Its protein product is CASLWTGAYEQYF. This chain links TRBV12-3 or TRBV12-4 with TRBJ2-7; 9 nucleotides line up with TRBD1. Unmatched junction bases numbered 4, after V lost 8 bases and J lost 2 bases. The CDR3 has 13 residues.

This clonotype was detected only a few times. The rearrangement links TRBV15 to TRBJ2-7, with TRBD1 identical over 7 bases. V lost 5 bases, J lost 3 bases, and 7 bases stayed unmatched. Germline V gene lookup returns CDR1 LNHNV and CDR2 YYDKDF (reference sequence). The CDR3 totals 14 residues. The CDR3, as DNA: TGTGCCACCAGCGACCGGGACAGAGACTACGAGCAGTACTTC. Translated, it gives CATSDRDRDYEQYF.